This T cell receptor beta chain derives from a study of cytomegalovirus exposure and HLA in healthy donors (TCRdb year 2017). Turning to the overall study: According to an earlier analysis of several hundred of the donors, about 190 million T cells yielded roughly 110 million unique TCR beta sequences and approximately 280 Gb of sequence data. Roughly 320 gigabases of sequencing data and around 90 million unique TCR sequences made up an early release that covered approximately 700 HLA-typed donors. Among the roughly 410 genotyped donors, approximately 76% belonged to the genetic ancestry cluster associated with self-reported Caucasian donors. The study aimed to test whether cataloging public T cell receptors could reveal signatures of past pathogen exposure. The study used immunosequencing to profile the T cell repertoires of about 670 subjects and linked those repertoires to cytomegalovirus serostatus. Besides the first cohort of roughly 700 subjects, a separate validation cohort made up of 120 different subjects was used. To predict cytomegalovirus infection status, the study brought together high-throughput TCR immunosequencing, statistical association of individual TCRs with disease status, and machine learning. A later analysis re-analyzed previously published TCR beta repertoires from 660 or so donors and added high-resolution HLA genotyping to study TCR occurrence patterns. The later analysis used no new phenotypic data to find candidate immune exposures, relying instead on TCR beta sequences and their occurrence across donors. To decide whether each TCR beta V gene segment behaved as functional or pseudogenic, an earlier analysis of several hundred of the donors relied on high-throughput TCR beta sequencing. Alongside the repertoire data, information on donor age, sex, ethnicity and CMV serostatus was compiled. A later genetic analysis used genome-wide SNP genotypes for about 65% of the 666 donors, treating that subset as a discovery cohort. All discovery cohort repertoires had been generated on a single sequencing platform. HLA typing included class I and class II loci at four-digit resolution. Typing coverage varied by locus: 629-630 donors for A, B, C, DRB1 and DQB1; under 550 for DQA1; approximately 610 for DPA1; approximately 450 for DPB1. Four to six DR-DQ haplotypes were handled as single units for association and clustering, since linkage in the cohort was strong. Across about 370 genotyped donors of the cohort, an average of roughly 230,000 unique TCR beta nucleotide sequences per donor were sequenced, and around 20% of those sequences were non-productive. Results the study describes overall, beyond this receptor: In this cohort, only TCR beta chains were sequenced, and detectable features were limited by the absence of alpha or paired-chain data. Roughly uniform sequencing depth across donors was assumed in presence/absence analyses, although this assumption may not hold. Assigning TCR associations to individual alleles was difficult when HLA alleles, especially DR and DQ, strongly co-occurred. Broadly in line with IMGT annotations, most TCR beta V segments showed up in productive rearrangements about 90% or about 30% of the time in an earlier analysis of several hundred of the donors. Immune exposure information for the cohort was limited to CMV serostatus. A later analysis found that most CMV-associated TCR beta chains appeared HLA-restricted, with HLA associations seemingly driven largely by CMV exposure. According to a later analysis, TCR association rates differed among HLA loci, with DRB1 alleles showing the most associated TCRs and HLA-C alleles showing the fewest. The study listed around 160 TCR beta chains as associated with cytomegalovirus. It was suggested by the authors that the approach could potentially be generalized to other disease states and immunological phenotypes. A further reported finding was that TCR beta sequences accurately predicted the HLA-A and HLA-B alleles for most subjects in the first cohort. In a later analysis, HLA-associated TCR beta chains were found to be more clonally expanded and to have lower generation probabilities than equally common non-associated chains. Several of the top co-occurrence clusters appeared to be linked to parvovirus B19, influenza, CMV and Epstein-Barr virus, according to a later analysis. In both the original and validation cohorts, the classifier was reported to diagnose cytomegalovirus status with high specificity and sensitivity. Compared with the approximately 670-donor mean, donors in an Asian-associated ancestry cluster had fewer N-insertions in productive TCRs, according to a later genetic analysis. The sequencing pipeline was judged likely to have produced a cluster of highly shared sequence variants as a technical artifact. HLA typing was unavailable for some donors at each locus, so association tests used only the typed subset. Most TCR sequences were seen in very few donors, while some public TCRs were found in many individuals. The earlier analysis of about 600 of the donors excluded over 15 rarely observed V segments, including chromosome 9 orphons, because counts were too low. In a later analysis, 16,951 TCR beta sequences were associated with specific HLA alleles at a false discovery rate of 0.05. The 87-base-pair reads could not distinguish some IMGT-functional V segments, including TRBV6-2 and TRBV6-3, so those segments were excluded. V-gene and J-gene trimming of TCR beta chains was associated with a missense DCLRE1C variant in a later genetic analysis, and the association was replicated in an independent cohort. Correlated functional status among segregating V segments might be attributable to linkage disequilibrium, but an unknown experimental factor could not be ruled out. A few of the identified cytomegalovirus-associated TCR beta chains were confirmed in vitro to be specific for cytomegalovirus antigens.

The cohort consisted of 600 or so healthy bone marrow donors. All cohort members were sampled while nominally healthy, although unrecorded immune exposures were likely present. The donor was CMV seronegative and belonged to the group of 350 to 400 seronegative cohort members. A peripheral blood sample was provided by each donor, and peripheral blood mononuclear cells were used for TCR beta sequencing. The Qiagen DNeasy Blood Extraction Kit was used to extract genomic DNA from the blood cell samples. Receptors were amplified or captured by the immunoSEQ multiplex PCR assay. A mixture of 60 forward primers for TCR Vbeta segments and 13 reverse primers for TCR Jbeta segments was used in the multiplex PCR. The CDR3 region of rearranged TCR beta genes was amplified from genomic DNA with a multiplex PCR assay. The Illumina HiSeq System was used to sequence the amplified TCR beta libraries as 87-base-pair reads. Per the authors' processing: Across the roughly 700 repertoires, a later analysis counted some 81 million unique TCR beta chains, roughly 11 million of which were shared by at least two donors. Raw reads were error-corrected and collapsed into unique sequences by a nearest-neighbor algorithm in which closely related sequences were merged to remove PCR and sequencing errors. To assign V, D and J gene segments, CDR3 sequences were aligned to IMGT reference sequences. For a sequence to be retained, a match of at least six nucleotides was required to both a V gene segment and a J gene segment. Rearrangements were classified as productive when the CDR3 lacked stop codons and remained in frame with V and J, and all other rearrangements were classified as non-productive. Following IMGT convention, CDR3 was defined as the stretch from the second conserved V-encoded cysteine up to the conserved J-encoded phenylalanine. The earlier analysis of about 500 of the donors excluded sequences that lacked an unambiguous match to a single V gene segment. In an earlier analysis of a few hundred of the donors, V segments were called functional above 56.7% productive rearrangements and were called segregating when the between-donor standard deviation exceeded 5%. A statistical classification framework was built for diagnosing cytomegalovirus status from the catalog of TCR beta chain sequences. A later analysis assigned V and J genes by comparing TCR nucleotide sequences with IMGT/GENE-DB human TR gene sequences. The TCRdist pipeline was used in a later analysis to assign CDR3 sequences and most-parsimonious VDJ recombination scenarios. A later analysis defined each TCR beta chain by its CDR3 amino acid sequence plus V-gene family, and excluded reads lacking a unique V-gene family. In a later analysis, 550 to 650 highly shared, low-generation-probability nucleotide sequences were removed to address suspected cross-contamination and a sequencing artifact. In a later analysis, a clonal expansion index for each public chain was calculated from normalized within-repertoire ranks of inferred template counts. A later analysis computed generation probabilities with a VDJ recombination model fitted to out-of-frame rearrangements, and checked the results against IGoR. Hypergeometric tests were used in a later analysis to score TCR-TCR, TCR-HLA and TCR-CMV co-occurrence, with a repertoire-size bias correction applied to the TCR pairs. To estimate false discovery rates, a later analysis permuted the HLA or CMV assignments 20 times. In a later analysis, co-occurring TCRs were grouped using DBSCAN, and TCRdist sequence similarity was added for clustering within HLA-allele-positive subsets. Co-occurrence clustering excluded repertoires with fewer than 30,000 or more than 120,000 public chains, plus five with anomalous nucleotide sharing. TCRdb stores this immuneACCESS table with in-frame sequences only. Part of the clones is absent; in the studies checked, under half of the shortfall reflects unresolved V genes, and no reason is known for the rest. Clone size and V and J calls were adopted from that table, with D and trimming inferred from the DNA. In this sample the table shows about 150,000 clones, about two thirds of which occur a single time. The ten largest clones capture 2.1% of the sample.

Of note for this clone: Which antigen it targets is not known. Nothing much larger sits one base from this clone, and base qualities are not available.

Taken from the germline V gene, the CDR1 and CDR2 loops are SGHTS and YDEGEE. Reading from cysteine to phenylalanine, the CDR3 counts 13 amino acids. The sequence is cut down to CDR3 DNA, 39 bases in frame from base 1. V has 1 base trimmed and J has 13 bases trimmed; junction bases matching no gene number 8. The sequencing sample was made of PBMCs. The source is a man between 40 and 49 years old in good health and CMV-seronegative. The chain joins TRBV5-8 to TRBJ2-1; TRBD2 agrees with 7 junctional bases. The DNA sequence is given as TGTGCCAGCAGCTTGCGGGGGGAAGTTAGTCAGTTCTTC. Translated, it reads CASSLRGEVSQFF. The reference TRBV5-8 and TRBJ2-1 proteins fill in what lies around the CDR3, so the full variable domain reads EAGVTQSPTHLIKTRGQQATLRCSPISGHTSVYWYQQALGLGLQFLLWYDEGEERNRGNFPPRFSGRQFPNYSSELNVNALELEDSALYLCASSLRGEVSQFFGPGTRLTVL.